This TCR beta chain came from a study of blood T cells in healthy people across ages. For the study at large: When template switching was applied, about one barcoded beta molecule was captured per two T cells.

Through a sample-barcoded 5' primer and a J-beta primer mix, a second PCR was run for roughly 7 to 12 cycles. Each CDR3 protein is one row after TCRdb ran MiXCR on the 5' RACE reads. The sample carries about 680,000 distinct CDR3 sequences, about 52% recorded once. There are a few counts of this clonotype. The antigen remains unidentified. Study-wide findings and caveats: TCR beta diversity, measured per million T cells, fell in a roughly linear way with age.

Sequencing used blood. This TCR came from a woman aged 60-70 years in good health.

The DNA for the CDR3 is TGCAGCGTTAAGGTCGGGACAGGGGGTGAAAAACTGTTTTTT. Translated, it gives CSVKVGTGGEKLFF. The chain joins TRBV29-1 to TRBJ1-4; 11 bases are shared with TRBD1. CDR3 size: 14 residues. The J segment lost 7 bases and the V segment lost 5 bases, leaving 6 bases of the junction unmatched. Germline V lookup: CDR1 SQVTM, CDR2 ANQGSEA.